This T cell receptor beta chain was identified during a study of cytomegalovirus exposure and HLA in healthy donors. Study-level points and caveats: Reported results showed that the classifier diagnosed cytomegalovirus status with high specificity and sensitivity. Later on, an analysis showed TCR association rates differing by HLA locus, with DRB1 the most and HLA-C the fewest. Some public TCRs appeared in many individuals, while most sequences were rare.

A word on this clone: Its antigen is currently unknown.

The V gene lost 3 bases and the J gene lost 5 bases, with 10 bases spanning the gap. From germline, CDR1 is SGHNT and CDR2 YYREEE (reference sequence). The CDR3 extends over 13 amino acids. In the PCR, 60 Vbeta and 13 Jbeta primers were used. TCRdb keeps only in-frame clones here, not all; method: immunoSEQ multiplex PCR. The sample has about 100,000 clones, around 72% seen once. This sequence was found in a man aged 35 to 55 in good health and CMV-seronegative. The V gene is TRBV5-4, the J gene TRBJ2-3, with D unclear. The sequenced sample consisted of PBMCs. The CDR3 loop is CASSSERGDTQYF. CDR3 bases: TGTGCCAGCAGCTCCGAAAGAGGAGATACGCAGTATTTT.